A selection of T cell receptor beta chains follows, all from one sample in a study of PD-L1 blockade in urothelial cancer. Generated by immunoSEQ multiplex PCR, the TCRdb table keeps only in-frame clones and is missing some. The sample includes approximately 52,000 clones, less than 90% seen only once; the top ten take approximately 14%. This sample comprised PBMCs, obtained around atezolizumab (anti-PD-L1) treatment. The origin of the receptors is a man between 65 and 79 years old with urothelial cancer. Both conserved end residues are part of each CDR3. D genes are given only for firm matches. Expanded clones get a size class; other rows say once, few or many, or leave the size out.

j_call,d_call,clone_size,v_call,cdr3_length,cdr3_aa,cdr3_nt
TRBJ1-2,NA,NA,TRBV2,11,CASTQAKGYTF,TGTGCCAGCACTCAGGCGAAGGGCTACACCTTC
TRBJ2-1,NA,NA,TRBV4-1,15,CASSQEIWAGYEQFF,TGCGCCAGCAGCCAAGAGATTTGGGCCGGCTATGAGCAGTTCTTC
TRBJ2-5,TRBD2,NA,TRBV30,18,CAWSGATSGKRAKETQYF,TGTGCCTGGAGTGGGGCGACTAGCGGGAAGCGGGCCAAAGAGACCCAGTACTTC
TRBJ1-1,NA,few,TRBV6-5,13,CASTALQGTEAFF,TGTGCCAGCACCGCACTACAGGGAACTGAAGCTTTCTTT
TRBJ2-3,TRBD2,NA,TRBV7-9,15,CASSFSGGALGYAYF,TGTGCCAGCAGCTTTAGCGGGGGGGCTTTGGGATACGCGTATTTT
TRBJ2-2,NA,NA,TRBV9,13,CASSVDQTGELFF,TGTGCCAGCAGCGTAGACCAGACCGGGGAGCTGTTTTTT
TRBJ2-3,TRBD2,NA,TRBV5-4,15,CASSYGGRGTDTQYF,TGTGCCAGCAGCTACGGCGGGAGAGGGACAGATACGCAGTATTTT
TRBJ2-1,NA,NA,TRBV12-1,15,CASSWDLGSYNEQFF,TGTGCCAGCAGTTGGGACTTGGGTTCCTACAATGAGCAGTTCTTC
TRBJ1-3,NA,NA,TRBV7-6,15,CASSSPWGRGNTIYF,TGTGCCAGCAGCTCTCCCTGGGGCCGTGGAAACACCATATATTTT
TRBJ1-4,NA,NA,TRBV19,13,CASALRGGEKLFF,TGTGCCAGTGCACTAAGAGGTGGGGAAAAACTGTTTTTT
TRBJ2-5,NA,few,TRBV7-9,15,CASSLSYGLQETQYF,TGTGCCAGCAGCTTAAGCTACGGACTCCAAGAGACCCAGTACTTC
TRBJ1-2,TRBD1,NA,TRBV7-6,14,CASSSDRGGYGYTF,TGTGCCAGCAGTTCAGACAGGGGAGGTTATGGCTACACCTTC
TRBJ2-2,TRBD1,few,TRBV6-6,15,CASSYRTGGTGELFF,TGTGCCAGCAGTTACCGGACAGGAGGCACCGGGGAGCTGTTTTTT